These T cell receptor beta chains were read from a single sample in a study of identifying expanded T cells in peripheral blood. The assay was immunoSEQ multiplex PCR, and TCRdb's table has in-frame clones only and misses some. Of around 100,000 clones detected, about 90% appear once; the ten largest clones hold more than 5.5%. The sample was blood. These receptor sequences come from a person aged 18 to 70 in good health. Both conserved end residues are part of each CDR3. A D gene is named only where the DNA matches it firmly. Some rows mark clone size as missing; the rest say once, few, many or name a class of expanded clone.

V gene	clone size	J gene	D gene	CDR3 protein	CDR3 DNA
TRBV2	NA	TRBJ1-1	TRBD1	CASSEQGADTEAFF	TGTGCCAGCAGCGAACAGGGGGCGGACACTGAAGCTTTCTTT
TRBV5-4	few	TRBJ1-1	NA	CASSPDRWGEAFF	TGTGCCAGCAGTCCAGACAGGTGGGGGGAAGCTTTCTTT
TRBV10-3	NA	TRBJ2-2	TRBD1	CAISDLRDRGPISTGELFF	TGTGCCATCAGTGACCTCCGGGACAGGGGGCCGATCTCCACCGGGGAGCTGTTTTTT
TRBV7-8	NA	TRBJ2-1	NA	CASSFTGSSYNEQFF	TGTGCCAGCAGCTTTACTGGGAGCTCCTACAATGAGCAGTTCTTC
TRBV19	once	TRBJ1-3	NA	CASRLASGNTIYF	TGTGCCAGTAGACTTGCCTCCGGAAACACCATATATTTT
TRBV9	NA	TRBJ2-2	NA	CASSVYTSSRGGELFF	TGTGCCAGCAGCGTGTATACTAGCAGTAGGGGCGGGGAGCTGTTTTTT
TRBV2	NA	TRBJ2-7	TRBD1	CASRTPGTGTEQYF	TGTGCCAGCAGAACCCCCGGGACAGGGACCGAGCAGTACTTC
TRBV2	NA	TRBJ2-1	NA	CASSDQIEQFF	TGTGCCAGCAGTGACCAGATTGAGCAGTTCTTC
TRBV2	NA	TRBJ1-1	TRBD1	CASSRDRGARIPTEAFF	TGTGCCAGCAGCCGGGACAGGGGGGCGCGTATCCCTACCGAAGCTTTCTTT
TRBV4-1	NA	TRBJ2-6	NA	CASSQDHPEGYGANVLTF	TGCGCCAGCAGCCAAGATCACCCCGAGGGGTATGGGGCCAACGTCCTGACTTTC
TRBV5-4	NA	TRBJ2-3	NA	CASSLMRGQRSVDTQYF	TGTGCCAGCAGCTTGATGCGGGGGCAGCGGAGTGTAGATACGCAGTATTTT
TRBV29-1	NA	TRBJ1-1	NA	CSVLLNIEAFF	TGCAGCGTTCTTTTGAACATTGAAGCTTTCTTT
TRBV30	NA	TRBJ1-5	TRBD1	CAWSFKTGNNQPQHF	TGTGCCTGGAGTTTTAAGACAGGGAACAATCAGCCCCAGCATTTT
TRBV19	once	TRBJ1-2	NA	CASSPEGGNYGYTF	TGTGCCAGTAGTCCCGAGGGGGGTAACTATGGCTACACCTTC
TRBV5-6	NA	TRBJ2-1	TRBD1	CASSLDRVEQFF	TGTGCCAGCAGCCTGGACAGGGTTGAGCAGTTCTTC
TRBV7-5	NA	TRBJ1-4	NA	CVRSLGGMRGTTNEKLFF	TGTGTCAGAAGCTTAGGCGGAATGAGGGGGACAACTAATGAAAAACTGTTTTTT
TRBV25-1	NA	TRBJ2-2	NA	CASSDYEGKSNTGELFF	TGTGCCAGCAGTGACTATGAGGGAAAGTCCAACACCGGGGAGCTGTTTTTT
TRBV21-1	NA	TRBJ2-1	NA	CASSKGPGGPLKSSYNEQFF	TGTGCCAGCAGCAAAGGCCCAGGGGGTCCTTTGAAGAGCTCCTACAATGAGCAGTTCTTC
TRBV5-4	NA	TRBJ2-3	NA	CASSRTSTDTQYF	TGTGCCAGCAGCCGCACTAGCACAGATACGCAGTATTTT
TRBV15	NA	TRBJ2-1	NA	CATSRDQGTADEQFF	TGTGCCACCAGCAGAGATCAGGGGACGGCGGATGAGCAGTTCTTC
TRBV15	NA	TRBJ1-1	TRBD1	CATSRGIKDRGTEAFF	TGTGCCACCAGCAGAGGTATCAAGGACAGGGGAACTGAAGCTTTCTTT
TRBV4-3	NA	TRBJ2-1	TRBD2	CASSEGLADYNEQFF	TGCGCCAGCAGCGAAGGACTAGCGGACTACAATGAGCAGTTCTTC
TRBV7-6	NA	TRBJ2-3	NA	CASSLKHRDTQYF	TGTGCCAGCAGCTTAAAACATCGAGATACGCAGTATTTT
TRBV6-1	NA	TRBJ2-3	NA	CASSEAGALYTDTQYF	TGTGCCAGCAGTGAAGCGGGGGCCTTATACACAGATACGCAGTATTTT
TRBV21-1	NA	TRBJ2-7	NA	CASSSGGSYEQYF	TGTGCCAGCAGCAGCGGGGGTTCCTACGAGCAGTACTTC
TRBV4-1	NA	TRBJ1-4	TRBD1	CASSQVPTGGRVLGGEKLFF	TGCGCCAGCAGCCAAGTTCCGACAGGGGGCCGGGTCCTCGGGGGTGAAAAACTGTTTTTT
TRBV4-1	NA	TRBJ1-5	NA	CASSQLDSGVKIGRNQPQHF	TGCGCCAGCAGCCAGTTAGATTCAGGGGTAAAAATCGGTCGCAATCAGCCCCAGCATTTT
TRBV5-1	once	TRBJ1-2	NA	CASSLGALVNPNYGYTF	TGCGCCAGCAGCTTGGGCGCGTTGGTAAACCCCAACTATGGCTACACCTTC
TRBV5-1	NA	TRBJ2-3	NA	CASSLFVDTQYF	TGCGCCAGCAGCTTGTTCGTAGATACGCAGTATTTT
TRBV29-1	NA	TRBJ1-1	NA	CSVVASMNTEAFF	TGCAGCGTTGTTGCAAGCATGAACACTGAAGCTTTCTTT
TRBV9	NA	TRBJ1-5	TRBD1	CASSAGGSGQGYQPQHF	TGTGCCAGCAGCGCCGGGGGGAGCGGACAGGGTTATCAGCCCCAGCATTTT
TRBV7-3	NA	TRBJ2-3	NA	CASSFYSASTDTQYF	TGTGCCAGCAGCTTTTATTCAGCTAGCACAGATACGCAGTATTTT